Each of the 4 T cell receptor beta chains below was sequenced from the same sample in a study of T cells in Graves' hyperthyroidism and ophthalmopathy. The source material, RNA transcripts, was used to amplify TCR beta CDR3 regions. The study used the HTBI primer set for a first-round RT-PCR of the TCR CDR3. TCRdb fed the multiplex PCR reads into MiXCR, producing one record per CDR3 protein. The data contain over 700,000 distinct CDR3 sequences, roughly a sixth of them singletons. The sequenced sample consisted of blood. The receptors derive from a woman aged 45-59 years with Graves' hyperthyroidism that later progressed to Graves' ophthalmopathy.

This clonotype was observed a few times. This chain uses TRBV9 with TRBJ1-1, with D possibly being TRBD1 (5 bases). The CDR3 extends over 15 amino acids. The V end lost 1 base, the J end lost 0 bases, and 10 bases lay between the germline ends. Germline V gene lookup returns CDR1 SGDLS and CDR2 YYNGEE. CDR3 nucleotide sequence: TGTGCCAGCAGCGTATATGCAGGGATGAACACTGAAGCTTTCTTT. Its translation: CASSVYAGMNTEAFF.

The J gene is TRBJ1-2, the V gene TRBV6-2 or TRBV6-3; 9 bases match TRBD1. The J segment lost 6 bases and the V segment lost 6 bases, leaving 8 bases of the junction unmatched. The CDR3 is 14 amino acids. Germline V gene data show CDR1 as MNHEY and CDR2 as SVGEGT. The CDR3 here is CASRPPGQGDGYTF. CDR3 DNA sequence: TGTGCCAGCAGACCCCCGGGACAGGGAGATGGCTACACCTTC.

In its sample, this clonotype was seen a few times. Sequence at one end of the junction differs from germline and may be a read error. The chain links TRBV7-7 to TRBJ2-3; weak D call: TRBD2 (6 bases). Germline CDR1 SSHAT, CDR2 FNYEAQ (reference sequence). The CDR3 loop spans 14 amino acids. The CDR3 is CASSFGASADTQYF. As DNA, the CDR3 is TGTGCTAGCAGCTTCGGGGCTAGCGCAGATACGCAGTATTTT.

The table lists this clonotype with a few counts. The V gene is TRBV6-2 or TRBV6-3, the J gene TRBJ2-2; D remains ambiguous. The V gene lost 6 bases and the J gene lost 7 bases, with 12 bases spanning the gap. The CDR3 length is 13 residues. Germline CDR1 reads MNHEY; CDR2 reads SVGEGT. The DNA for the CDR3 is TGTGCCAGCAGACGATGGGGTATCGGGGAGCTGTTTTTT. Its translation: CASRRWGIGELFF.